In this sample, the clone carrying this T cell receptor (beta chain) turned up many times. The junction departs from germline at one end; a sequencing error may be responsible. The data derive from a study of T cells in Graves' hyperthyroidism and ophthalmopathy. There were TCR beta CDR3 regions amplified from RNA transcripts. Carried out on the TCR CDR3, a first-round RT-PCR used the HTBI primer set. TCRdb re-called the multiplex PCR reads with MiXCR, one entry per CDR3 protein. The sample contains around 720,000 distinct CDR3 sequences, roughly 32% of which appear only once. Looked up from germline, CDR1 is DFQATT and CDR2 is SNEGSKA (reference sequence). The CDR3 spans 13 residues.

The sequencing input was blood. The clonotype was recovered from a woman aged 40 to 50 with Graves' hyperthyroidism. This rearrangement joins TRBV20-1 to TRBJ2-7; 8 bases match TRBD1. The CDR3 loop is CSASQDRGFLPAF. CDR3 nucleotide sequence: TGCAGTGCTAGTCAAGACAGGGGTTTTCTTCCAGCCTTC.